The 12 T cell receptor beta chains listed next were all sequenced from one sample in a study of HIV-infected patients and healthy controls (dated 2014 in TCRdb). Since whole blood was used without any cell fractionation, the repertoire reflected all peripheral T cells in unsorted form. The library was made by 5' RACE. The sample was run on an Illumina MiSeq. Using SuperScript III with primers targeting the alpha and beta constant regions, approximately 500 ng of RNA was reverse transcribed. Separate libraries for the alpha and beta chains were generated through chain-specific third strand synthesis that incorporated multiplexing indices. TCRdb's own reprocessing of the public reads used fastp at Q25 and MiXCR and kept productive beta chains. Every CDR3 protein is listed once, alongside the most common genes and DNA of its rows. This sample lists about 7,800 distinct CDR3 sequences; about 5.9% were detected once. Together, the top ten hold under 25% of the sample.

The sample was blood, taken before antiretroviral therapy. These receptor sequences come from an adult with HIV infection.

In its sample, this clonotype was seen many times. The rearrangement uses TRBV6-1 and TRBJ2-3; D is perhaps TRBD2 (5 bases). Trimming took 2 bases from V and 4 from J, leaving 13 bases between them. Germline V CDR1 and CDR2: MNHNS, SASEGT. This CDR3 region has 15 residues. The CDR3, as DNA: TGTGCCAGCAGTGAAATAAGCGGAGCGGCAGATACGCAGTATTTT. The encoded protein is CASSEISGAADTQYF.

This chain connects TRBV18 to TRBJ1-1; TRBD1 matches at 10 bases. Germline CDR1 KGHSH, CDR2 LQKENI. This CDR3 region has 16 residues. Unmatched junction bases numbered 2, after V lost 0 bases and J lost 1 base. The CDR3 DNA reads TGTGCCAGCTCACCACCGGGACAGGGGCGGAACACTGAAGCTTTCTTT. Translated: CASSPPGQGRNTEAFF.

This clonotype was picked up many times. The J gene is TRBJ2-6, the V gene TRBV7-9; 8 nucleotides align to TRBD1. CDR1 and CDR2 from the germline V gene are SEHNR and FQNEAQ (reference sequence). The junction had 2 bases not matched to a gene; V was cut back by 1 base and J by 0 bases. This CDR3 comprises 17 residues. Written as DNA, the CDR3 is TGTGCCAGCAGCTTAGGAACAGGGGGCTCTGGGGCCAACGTCCTGACTTTC. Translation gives CASSLGTGGSGANVLTF.

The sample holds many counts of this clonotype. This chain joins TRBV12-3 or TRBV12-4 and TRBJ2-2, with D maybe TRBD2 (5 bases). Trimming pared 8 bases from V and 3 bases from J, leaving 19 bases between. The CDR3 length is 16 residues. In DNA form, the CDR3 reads TGTGCCAGCCACGAGGGCATATCAAGAGACACCGGGGAGCTGTTTTTT. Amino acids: CASHEGISRDTGELFF.

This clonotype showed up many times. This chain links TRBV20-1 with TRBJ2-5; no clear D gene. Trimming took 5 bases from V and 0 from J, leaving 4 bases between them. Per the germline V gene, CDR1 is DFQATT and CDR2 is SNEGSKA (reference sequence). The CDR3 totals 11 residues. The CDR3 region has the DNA TGCAGTGCTCAGTACCAAGAGACCCAGTACTTC. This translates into CSAQYQETQYF.

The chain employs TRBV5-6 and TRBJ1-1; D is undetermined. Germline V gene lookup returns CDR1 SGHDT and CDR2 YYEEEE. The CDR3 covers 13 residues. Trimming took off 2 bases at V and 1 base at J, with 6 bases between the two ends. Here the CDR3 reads CASSFLRNTEAFF. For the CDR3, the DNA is TGTGCCAGCAGCTTTCTTAGGAACACTGAAGCTTTCTTT.

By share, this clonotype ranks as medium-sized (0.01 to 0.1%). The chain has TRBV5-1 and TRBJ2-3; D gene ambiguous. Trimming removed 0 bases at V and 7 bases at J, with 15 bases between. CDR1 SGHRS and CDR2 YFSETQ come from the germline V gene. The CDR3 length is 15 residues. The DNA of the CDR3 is TGCGCCAGCAGCTTGGGGAGTACCCGAAAGAATACGCAGTATTTT. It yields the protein CASSLGSTRKNTQYF.

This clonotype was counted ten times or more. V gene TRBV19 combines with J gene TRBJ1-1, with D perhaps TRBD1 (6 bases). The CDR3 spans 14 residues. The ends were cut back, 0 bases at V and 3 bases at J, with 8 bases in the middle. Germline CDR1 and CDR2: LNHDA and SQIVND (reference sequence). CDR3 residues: CASSIDRGHTEAFF. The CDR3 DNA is TGTGCCAGTAGTATAGACAGGGGCCACACTGAAGCTTTCTTT.

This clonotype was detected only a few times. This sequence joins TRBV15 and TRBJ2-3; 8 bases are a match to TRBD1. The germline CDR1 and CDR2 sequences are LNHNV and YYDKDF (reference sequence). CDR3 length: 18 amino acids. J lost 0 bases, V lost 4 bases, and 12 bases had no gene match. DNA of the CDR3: TGTGCCACCAGCATAGGACCCGGGACAGGAGCTAGCACAGATACGCAGTATTTT. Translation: CATSIGPGTGASTDTQYF.

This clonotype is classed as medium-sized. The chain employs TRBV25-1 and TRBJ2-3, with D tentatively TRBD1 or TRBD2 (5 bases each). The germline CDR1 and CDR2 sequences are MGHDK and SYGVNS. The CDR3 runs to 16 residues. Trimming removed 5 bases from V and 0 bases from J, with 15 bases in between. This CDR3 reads CASSRGGGFSTDTQYF. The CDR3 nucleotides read TGTGCCAGCAGTAGGGGCGGAGGCTTTAGCACAGATACGCAGTATTTT.

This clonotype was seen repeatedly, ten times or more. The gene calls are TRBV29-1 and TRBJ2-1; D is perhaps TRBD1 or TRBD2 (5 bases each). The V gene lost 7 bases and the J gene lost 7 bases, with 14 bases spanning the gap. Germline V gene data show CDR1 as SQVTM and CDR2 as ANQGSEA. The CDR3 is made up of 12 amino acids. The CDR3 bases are TGCAGCGCCCGGGACGGCGTGAATGAGCAGTTCTTC. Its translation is CSARDGVNEQFF.

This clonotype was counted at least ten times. DNA of the CDR3: TGTGCCAGCAGTTACTACCCCGGGCGTGATTATGGCTACACCTTC. Its protein product is CASSYYPGRDYGYTF. This chain links TRBV6-5 with TRBJ1-2; D gene ambiguous. Trimming took off 1 base at V and 5 bases at J, with 14 bases between the two ends. Germline assignment: CDR1 MNHEY and CDR2 SVGAGI. The CDR3 is made up of 15 amino acids.